Below, 15 T cell receptor beta chains from the same sample are listed, as sequenced in a study of T cell responses to AZD1222 COVID-19 vaccine. Sequencing used immunoSEQ multiplex PCR; TCRdb keeps in-frame clones, though not all of them. The repertoire has roughly 100,000 clones, roughly 87% of them found once; the top ten carry over 2%. Sequencing was performed on peripheral blood, taken 28 days after the second AZD1222 dose. The source of these receptors is an adult who received the AZD1222 COVID-19 vaccine.

About this clone: An end of the junction does not agree with germline; a read error may underlie this. J is TRBJ2-1 and V is TRBV27, with D possibly matching TRBD2 (5 bases). The CDR3 extends over 14 amino acids. Germline CDR1 and CDR2: MNHEY and SMNVEV (reference sequence). CDR3 coding DNA: TGTGCCGGCAGTTTTAACGGGGCCTACAATGAGCAGTTCTTC. This codes for CAGSFNGAYNEQFF.

The CDR3 region has the DNA TGTGCCAGTAGTTACAGAGACTATGGCTACACCTTC. Residues: CASSYRDYGYTF. J is TRBJ1-2 and V is TRBV19; D gene uncertain. Germline V gene sequence: CDR1 LNHDA, CDR2 SQIVND (reference sequence). Between the trimmed V and J ends, which lost 5 bases and 3 bases, there was a span of 7 bases. There are 12 residues in the CDR3.

This clone occurred a few times. The chain uses TRBV18 and TRBJ2-2, with a tentative D call TRBD1 (5 bases). The CDR3 runs 20 residues. Trimming shortened V by 5 bases and J by 3 bases, and 28 bases separated the two germline ends. Germline loops: CDR1 KGHSH, CDR2 LQKENI. CDR3 protein: CASSTRTWADPRVDTGELFF. The CDR3 DNA sequence: TGTGCCAGCTCAACCCGGACATGGGCCGACCCCCGCGTGGACACCGGGGAGCTGTTTTTT.

The rearrangement joins TRBV27 to TRBJ1-2; the match to TRBD1 covers 7 bases. This CDR3 has 15 amino acids. Germline CDR1 reads MNHEY; CDR2 reads SMNVEV (reference sequence). V lost 5 bases, J lost 4 bases, and 10 bases stayed unmatched. The DNA for the CDR3 is TGTGCCAGCAGTCCCTCGACAGGGATGGGCTATGGCTACACCTTC. Residues: CASSPSTGMGYGYTF.

The V call is TRBV3-1 (or the pseudogene TRBV3-2), the J call TRBJ1-3; no clear D. The CDR3 covers 14 residues. Deletions cut 1 base from V and 3 bases from J, with 7 bases between. CDR1 and CDR2 (germline): LGHDT, YNNKEL (reference sequence). CDR3 sequence (DNA): TGTGCCAGCAGCCAAGGGGCTGGTGGAAACACCATATATTTT. It yields the protein CASSQGAGGNTIYF.

This chain links TRBV20-1 with TRBJ2-7; possibly TRBD1 for D (6 bases). Trimming took 6 bases from V and 10 from J, leaving 13 bases between them. The CDR3 is 10 amino acids. CDR1 DFQATT and CDR2 SNEGSKA come from the germline V gene (reference sequence). The CDR3, as DNA: TGCAGTGCCCCAGGGGCGTTTCAGTACTTC. It yields the protein CSAPGAFQYF.

V gene TRBV29-1 combines with J gene TRBJ1-1; D gene unclear. The V end lost 4 bases, the J end lost 1 base, and 10 bases lay between the germline ends. The germline V gene has CDR1 SQVTM and CDR2 ANQGSEA. The CDR3 sequence is 13 residues long. CDR3 protein: CSVVGMRNTEAFF. The CDR3 DNA sequence: TGCAGCGTTGTGGGTATGCGGAACACTGAAGCTTTCTTT.

The rearrangement uses TRBV2 and TRBJ1-5; the D is unclear. The V gene lost 9 bases and the J gene lost 5 bases, with 14 bases spanning the gap. This CDR3 has 13 residues. Germline CDR1 SNHLY, CDR2 FYNNEI. CDR3 sequence reads: CASSEGLDQPQHF. The CDR3 region has the DNA TGTGCCAGTTCTGAGGGCTTAGATCAGCCCCAGCATTTT.

This clone was detected a few times. The gene calls are TRBV2 and TRBJ2-1; D ambiguous. Germline assignment: CDR1 SNHLY and CDR2 FYNNEI. Trimming removed 10 bases at V and 0 bases at J, with 13 bases between. This CDR3 has 14 amino acids. CDR3 sequence (DNA): TGTGCCACCGCACGTTTGAGCTCCTACAATGAGCAGTTCTTC. Amino acid sequence: CATARLSSYNEQFF.

The rearrangement uses TRBV2 and TRBJ2-5; the match to TRBD1 covers 7 bases. Germline V gene lookup returns CDR1 SNHLY and CDR2 FYNNEI. The junction had 7 bases not matched to a gene; V was cut back by 4 bases and J by 2 bases. The CDR3 length is 15 residues. CDR3 loop: CASSGLDRVQETQYF. The CDR3, as DNA: TGTGCCAGCAGTGGCTTAGACAGGGTACAAGAGACCCAGTACTTC.

The CDR3 sequence: CASSLGEQETQYF. In DNA, the CDR3 is TGTGCCAGCAGTTTGGGGGAACAAGAGACCCAGTACTTC. This chain uses TRBV12-3 or TRBV12-4 with TRBJ2-5, with D perhaps assigned TRBD1 or TRBD2 (5 bases each). Trimming stripped 3 bases from V and 2 bases from J, with 7 bases between. The CDR3 extends over 13 amino acids.

The chain has TRBV6-5 and TRBJ1-2; possible D gene TRBD1, 6 bases. V lost 0 bases, J lost 1 base, and 9 bases lay in between. The CDR3 totals 15 residues. Germline lookup yields CDR1 MNHEY and CDR2 SVGAGI. The CDR3: CASSYSRQVNYGYTF. The CDR3 coding sequence is TGTGCCAGCAGTTACTCTAGACAGGTTAACTATGGCTACACCTTC.

This chain joins TRBV11-3 and TRBJ1-1; D gene ambiguous. The CDR3 runs 13 residues. Germline loops: CDR1 SGHNT, CDR2 YENEEA. V gave up 6 bases and J gave up 1 base, with 9 bases separating them. The CDR3 protein is CASSIAQNTEAFF. The CDR3 coding sequence is TGTGCCAGCAGTATTGCGCAGAACACTGAAGCTTTCTTT.

The rearrangement joins TRBV6-7 to TRBJ1-4, with D possibly being TRBD1 (6 bases). TRBV6-7 is given ORF status, its function remaining uncertain. The CDR3 has 17 amino acids. V dropped 7 bases and J dropped 0 bases, with 18 bases sitting between them. CDR3 amino acids: CASNGQGWEATNEKLFF. Here the CDR3 DNA reads TGTGCCAGCAATGGCCAGGGGTGGGAAGCAACTAATGAAAAACTGTTTTTT.

The J gene is TRBJ1-1, the V gene TRBV7-2; unclear D gene. CDR3 length equals 13 residues. Germline V gene lookup returns CDR1 SGHTA and CDR2 FQGNSA. V was shortened by 1 base and J by 1 base, with 4 bases between the two germline ends. CDR3 residues: CASSLERNTEAFF. In nucleotides, the CDR3 is TGTGCCAGCAGCTTAGAACGGAACACTGAAGCTTTCTTT.